The next 3 T cell receptor beta chains were all read from a single sample in a study of blood T cell repertoires in COVID-19. Sequencing used immunoSEQ multiplex PCR; TCRdb keeps in-frame clones, though not all of them. The sample records roughly 70,000 clones, under 90% being singletons. Sequenced: peripheral blood. The source of these receptors is a man aged 60-69 years with acute or convalescent COVID-19.

The chain has TRBV5-8 and TRBJ1-1, with TRBD1 as a possible D gene (5 bases). This CDR3 spans 17 amino acids. CDR1 and CDR2 from the germline V gene are SGHTS and YDEGEE. Trimming cost V 0 bases and J 3 bases, with 18 bases left between them. The CDR3 nucleotides read TGTGCCAGCAGCTTGGTGGCAGGGTGGGGTAGGGACACTGAAGCTTTCTTT. Its translation is CASSLVAGWGRDTEAFF.

CDR3: CASSETSGNQPQHF. The CDR3 nucleotides read TGTGCCAGCAGTGAAACCTCGGGCAATCAGCCCCAGCATTTT. The chain combines TRBV28 with TRBJ1-5, with D unresolved. V lost 5 bases, J lost 2 bases, and 10 bases lay in between. Germline values: CDR1 MDHEN, CDR2 SYDVKM. This CDR3 spans 14 amino acids. The whole variable domain, remainder taken from reference TRBV28 and TRBJ1-5, is DVKVTQSSRYLVKRTGEKVFLECVQDMDHENMFWYRQDPGLGLRLIYFSYDVKMKEKGDIPEGYSVSREKKERFSLILESASTNQTSMYLCASSETSGNQPQHFGDGTRLSIL.

The V call is TRBV19, the J call TRBJ1-4, with no clear D. Trimming shortened V by 4 bases and J by 1 base, and 19 bases separated the two germline ends. This CDR3 region has 18 residues. CDR1 LNHDA and CDR2 SQIVND come from the germline V gene (reference sequence). The CDR3 coding sequence is TGTGCCAGTAGTACCCCTCTGAGCGGCGGTCAAACTAATGAAAAACTGTTTTTT. Residues: CASSTPLSGGQTNEKLFF.